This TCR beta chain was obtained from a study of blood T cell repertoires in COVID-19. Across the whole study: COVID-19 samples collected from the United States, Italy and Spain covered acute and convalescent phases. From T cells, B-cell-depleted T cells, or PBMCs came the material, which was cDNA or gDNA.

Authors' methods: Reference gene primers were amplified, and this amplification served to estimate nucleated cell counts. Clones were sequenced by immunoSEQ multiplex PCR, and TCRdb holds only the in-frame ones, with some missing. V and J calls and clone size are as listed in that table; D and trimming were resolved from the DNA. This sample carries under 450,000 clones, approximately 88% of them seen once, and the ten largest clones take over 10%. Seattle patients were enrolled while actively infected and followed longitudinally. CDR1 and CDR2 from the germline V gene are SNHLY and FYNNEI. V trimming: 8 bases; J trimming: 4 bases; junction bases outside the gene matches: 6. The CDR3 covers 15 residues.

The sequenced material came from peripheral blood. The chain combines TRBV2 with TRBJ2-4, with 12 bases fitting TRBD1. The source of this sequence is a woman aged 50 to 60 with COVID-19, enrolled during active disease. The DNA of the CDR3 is TGTGCCAGCCTCCGGGACAGGGGGCGAAAAAACATTCAGTACTTC. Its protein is CASLRDRGRKNIQYF.